The T cell receptor beta chain under discussion was sequenced for a study of T cell responses to AZD1222 COVID-19 vaccine. The study, taken as a whole, reports: Within unmutated variant regions lay the reported targets of nearly half of spike-specific TCRs. The donor cohort was predominantly white British with a female majority, and clonal diversity may have been underestimated. Spike-wide coverage was observed for vaccine-associated CD4 TCRs, with dominant responses at 160-218 and 743-854.

There are 16 residues in the CDR3. CDR1 and CDR2 from the germline V gene are SGHVS and FQNEAQ. The junction had 6 bases not matched to a gene; V was cut back by 5 bases and J by 1 base. As regards this clone: Its target is unknown.

Generated by immunoSEQ multiplex PCR, the TCRdb table keeps only in-frame clones and is missing some. The sample holds more than 65,000 clones, 86% seen once. The chain carries TRBV7-8 and TRBJ2-3; 10 nucleotides line up with TRBD2. This clonotype was sampled from an adult in good health. Sequenced here: peripheral blood, sampled on day 0 of AZD1222 vaccination. In DNA, the CDR3 is TGTGCCAGCAGCCCTCGGACTAGCGGTGGCACAGATACGCAGTATTTT. Protein: CASSPRTSGGTDTQYF.